The rows below give T cell receptor beta chains drawn from one sample of a study of human T cells and chemical hapten exposure. Each CDR3 protein gets one entry after TCRdb re-called the RACE reads with MiXCR. Of approximately 100,000 distinct CDR3 sequences listed, 9% to 15% are singletons. This specimen consisted of whole blood, obtained in connection with sensitization to the hapten diphenylcyclopropenone (DPC). All receptors derive from a woman in her forties or fifties with alopecia areata. Some clones in this sample may be carry-over from other donors' samples. Each CDR3 is given with its conserved first and last residue. The D gene is left open where the match is weak. Size is omitted from some rows. Given values are once, few, many or a class for expanded clones.

>few|TRBJ2-7|.|TRBV20-1
CSARQPQAYEQYF
TGCAGTGCTAGACAGCCCCAGGCCTACGAGCAGTACTTC
>many|TRBJ1-2|.|TRBV7-2
CASTRPGHDYGYTF
TGTGCCAGCACCCGACCGGGACACGACTATGGCTACACCTTC
>.|TRBJ2-1|TRBD1|TRBV7-6
CASSRGQNYNEQFF
TGTGCCAGCAGCCGGGGACAGAACTACAATGAGCAGTTCTTC
>many|TRBJ2-3|.|TRBV11-3
CASSPRSSTDTQYF
TGTGCCAGCAGCCCCCGCTCTAGCACAGATACGCAGTATTTT
>.|TRBJ2-2|TRBD1|TRBV4-1
CASSPHRGTRPGELFF
TGCGCCAGCAGCCCTCACAGGGGCACAAGGCCCGGGGAGCTGTTTTTT
>.|TRBJ2-3|.|TRBV7-2
CASSFFGERTDTQYF
TGTGCCAGCAGCTTTTTCGGGGAACGGACAGATACGCAGTATTTT
>few|TRBJ2-7|TRBD1|TRBV6-6
CASSSGTGVILPNYEQYF
TGTGCCAGCAGTTCCGGGACAGGGGTCATTTTACCCAACTACGAGCAGTACTTC
>.|TRBJ2-3|.|TRBV28
CASERASWSSTDTQYF
TGTGCCAGCGAGCGGGCATCATGGTCTAGCACAGATACGCAGTATTTT
>many|TRBJ2-2|.|TRBV29-1
CSVALARTGELFF
TGCAGCGTTGCACTGGCGCGGACCGGGGAGCTGTTTTTT
>.|TRBJ2-5|TRBD2|TRBV7-2
CASSPTRGIETQYF
TGTGCCAGCAGCCCGACGCGGGGGATAGAGACCCAGTACTTC
>few|TRBJ1-6|.|TRBV6-6
CASSLPAGSERNSPLHF
TGTGCCAGCAGTTTACCCGCCGGCTCAGAGAGAAATTCACCCCTCCACTTT
>many|TRBJ1-5|TRBD1|TRBV6-5
CASRQGAAGNQPQHF
TGTGCCAGCAGACAGGGGGCTGCGGGCAATCAGCCCCAGCATTTT
>many|TRBJ1-4|.|TRBV25-1
CASSEWGPEKLFF
TGTGCCAGCAGTGAATGGGGCCCGGAAAAACTGTTTTTT
>few|TRBJ2-3|TRBD2|TRBV20-1
CSARDAGLAAGAQYF
TGCAGTGCTAGAGACGCTGGACTCGCGGCGGGGGCGCAGTATTTT
>.|TRBJ2-1|.|TRBV11-2
CASSLVNSYNEQFF
TGTGCCAGCAGCTTAGTTAACAGCTACAATGAGCAGTTCTTC
>few|TRBJ1-1|.|TRBV7-2
CASSSNPSLQREAFF
TGTGCCAGCAGTTCTAATCCTTCCCTACAGAGGGAAGCTTTCTTT
>many|TRBJ1-1|.|TRBV18
CASSPRSEGTEAFF
TGTGCCAGCTCACCGAGGTCTGAAGGGACTGAAGCTTTCTTT
>few|TRBJ1-1|.|TRBV20-1
CSVTKREEAFF
TGCAGTGTCACGAAGAGGGAGGAAGCTTTCTTT
>few|TRBJ1-1|.|TRBV12-3/TRBV12-4
CASSFSLSKNTEAFF
TGTGCCAGCAGTTTTTCCCTTAGCAAAAACACTGAAGCTTTCTTT
>many|TRBJ1-5|.|TRBV4-3
CASSQDGGVDQPQHF
TGCGCCAGCAGCCAAGATGGGGGGGTGGATCAGCCCCAGCATTTT
>.|TRBJ1-4|.|TRBV9
CASSVAVGNEKLFF
TGTGCCAGCAGCGTAGCTGTAGGTAATGAAAAACTGTTTTTT
>many|TRBJ2-6|.|TRBV4-2
CASSQDRDSGANVLTF
TGTGCCAGCAGCCAAGATCGGGACTCTGGGGCCAACGTCCTGACTTTC
>few|TRBJ2-2|TRBD1|TRBV12-3/TRBV12-4
CATGGNTGELFF
TGTGCCACAGGGGGAAACACCGGGGAGCTGTTTTTT
>many|TRBJ2-4|.|TRBV28
CASSPDIWAKNIQYF
TGTGCCAGCAGTCCGGACATCTGGGCCAAAAACATTCAGTACTTC
>.|TRBJ1-2|.|TRBV6-5
CATSRGAQPINYGYTF
TGTGCCACCTCCCGAGGGGCCCAACCCATCAACTATGGCTACACCTTC
>few|TRBJ2-3|TRBD2|TRBV5-6
CASSLASGTSTDTQYF
TGTGCCAGCAGCTTGGCTAGCGGGACTAGCACAGATACGCAGTATTTT